The entry below gives a single T cell receptor beta chain sequence along with its context. Its antigen is currently unknown. The sample is drawn from a study of cytomegalovirus exposure and HLA in healthy donors. The wider study: There were about 86 million unique TCRs (from HLA-typed donors) in an early data release.

Per the germline V gene, CDR1 is SGHRS and CDR2 is YFSETQ. The J segment lost 5 bases and the V segment lost 0 bases, leaving 10 bases of the junction unmatched. CDR3 size: 18 residues. Whole-study results and caveats: When analyzed later, the rates of TCR association showed variation by HLA locus, with DRB1 the most and HLA-C the fewest.

Each donor's status was that of a healthy bone marrow donor. Both 60 Vbeta primers and 13 Jbeta primers went into the PCR. The table came from immunoSEQ multiplex PCR; TCRdb's copy has only in-frame clones and leaves some out. The sample includes approximately 200,000 clones, about 85% of them seen just once. The sample consisted of PBMCs. The chain combines TRBV5-1 with TRBJ2-2, with 10 bases that match TRBD1. This TCR was sampled from a human donor in good health. As DNA, the CDR3 is TGCGCCAGCAGCTTGGCCACTGCCTGGGACAGGGGTACCGGGGAGCTGTTTTTT. This sequence encodes CASSLATAWDRGTGELFF.